One sample yielded the 16 T cell receptor beta chains listed below, sequenced in a study of T cells in Graves' hyperthyroidism and ophthalmopathy. Amplification of TCR beta CDR3 regions was performed using RNA transcripts as template. The HTBI primer set drove a first-round RT-PCR of the TCR CDR3. TCRdb re-analysed the multiplex PCR reads in MiXCR, keeping a single row per CDR3 protein. This repertoire shows approximately 330,000 distinct CDR3 sequences, roughly 21% found once; its top ten account for 50% to 65%. The sample consisted of blood. Receptor source: a woman aged 45-65 years with Graves' hyperthyroidism.

There are many counts of this clonotype. The CDR3 protein is CASSYFMNTEAFF. CDR3 DNA sequence: TGTGCCAGCAGTTACTTCATGAACACTGAAGCTTTCTTT. The chain combines TRBV6-6 with TRBJ1-1; no clear D. This CDR3 spans 13 amino acids. Trimming left V 1 base short and J 0 bases short, with 3 bases between. Germline V CDR1 and CDR2: MNHNY, SVGAGI (reference sequence).

The chain links TRBV7-9 to TRBJ1-1; D is possibly TRBD1 (5 bases). The CDR3 has 16 residues. V lost 3 bases, J lost 4 bases, and 18 bases lay in between. Germline V gene sequence: CDR1 SEHNR, CDR2 FQNEAQ (reference sequence). CDR3 nucleotides: TGTGCCAGCAGCTTGCGGTACACCTCCGGGGGCACTGAAGCTTTCTTT. Its protein product is CASSLRYTSGGTEAFF. The full variable domain, completed using reference TRBV7-9 and TRBJ1-1, is DTGVSQNPRHKITKRGQNVTFRCDPISEHNRLYWYRQTLGQGPEFLTYFQNEAQLEKSRLLSDRFSAERPKGSFSTLEIQRTEQGDSAMYLCASSLRYTSGGTEAFFGQGTRLTVV.

This clonotype turned up a few times. CDR3: CAISEVLNPGQGNYEQYF. The CDR3 bases are TGTGCCATCAGTGAGGTACTCAATCCGGGACAGGGGAACTACGAGCAGTACTTC. The V and J genes are TRBV10-3 and TRBJ2-7, with 10 bases fitting TRBD1. Germline V CDR1 and CDR2: ENHRY, SYGVKD. The V and J ends lost 2 bases and 3 bases, in that order; junction bases with no gene match: 13. This CDR3 contains 18 residues.

The chain is built from TRBV4-3 and TRBJ1-5; TRBD1 might be the D (6 bases). Germline V gene lookup returns CDR1 LGHNA and CDR2 YSLEER. The CDR3 consists of 15 residues. Trimming pared 3 bases from V and 7 bases from J, leaving 16 bases between. CDR3 bases: TGCGCCAGCAGCCATCCCATACAGGGAAACCAGCCCCAGCATTTT. Its protein product is CASSHPIQGNQPQHF.

V is TRBV7-2 and J is TRBJ2-1; D possibly uses TRBD1 or TRBD2 (5 bases each). V lost 5 bases, J lost 9 bases, and 14 bases lay in between. Germline CDR1 is SGHTA and CDR2 is FQGNSA. CDR3 length: 13 amino acids. The CDR3 bases are TGTGCCAGCAGCGCTCAGTCAGGGAGTGAGCAGTTCTTC. It codes for CASSAQSGSEQFF.

The table lists this clonotype with many counts. The J gene is TRBJ2-1, the V gene TRBV5-1; possibly TRBD1 for D (5 bases). V shed 0 bases and J shed 0 bases, with 10 bases lying between them. Germline assignment: CDR1 SGHRS and CDR2 YFSETQ. The CDR3 spans 16 residues. The CDR3: CASSLGAGSSYNEQFF. The CDR3 coding sequence is TGCGCCAGCAGCTTGGGTGCAGGGTCCTCCTACAATGAGCAGTTCTTC.

Ten or more counts support this clonotype. The chain joins TRBV5-6 to TRBJ2-5; D is uncertain. The V and J ends lost 9 bases and 1 base respectively, with 16 bases between them. The CDR3 is 14 amino acids. The germline gives CDR1 SGHDT, CDR2 YYEEEE. CDR3 sequence: CATAPGAFQETQYF. The CDR3, as DNA: TGTGCCACCGCCCCGGGTGCCTTCCAAGAGACCCAGTACTTC.

This clonotype showed up just a few times. The chain uses TRBV4-1 and TRBJ2-7; D uncertain. The V end lost 5 bases, the J end lost 5 bases, and 13 bases lay between the germline ends. Germline CDR1 and CDR2: MGHRA and YSYEKL. The CDR3 has 13 residues. CDR3 in DNA: TGCGCCAGCAGCACCCATTGGAAGGACGAGCAGTACTTC. As protein: CASSTHWKDEQYF.

This rearrangement joins TRBV4-1 to TRBJ2-2, with 13 positions matching TRBD2. Germline V gene sequence: CDR1 MGHRA, CDR2 YSYEKL. The length of the CDR3 is 18 residues. The V gene end was trimmed by 4 bases and the J gene end by 4 bases; junction bases not matched to a gene: 9. DNA for the CDR3: TGCGCCAGCAGCCGGACTAGCGGGGGATCCCGGGCCACCGGGGAGCTGTTTTTT. Translated: CASSRTSGGSRATGELFF.

Comments on this clonotype: This may come from a read error, since a much larger clone is one base off. This chain connects TRBV7-6 to TRBJ1-6, with 9 bases that match TRBD1. This CDR3 has 15 residues. V lost 5 bases, J lost 7 bases, and 6 bases stayed unmatched. The germline V gene encodes CDR1 SGHVS and CDR2 FNYEAQ. The CDR3 DNA reads TGTGCCAGCAGCGCAAGCGGGACAGGGAATTCACCCCTCCACTTT. It yields the protein CASSASGTGNSPLHF.

The rearrangement uses TRBV14 and TRBJ2-7, with TRBD1 identical over 7 bases. Trimming cost V 1 base and J 6 bases; bases outside gene matches: 6. Germline assignment: CDR1 SGHDN and CDR2 FVKESK. There are 14 residues in the CDR3. The CDR3 loop is CASSQGGRGREQYF. The CDR3 region has the DNA TGTGCCAGCAGCCAAGGGGGTAGGGGGCGCGAGCAGTACTTC.

This clonotype was counted ten times or more. The CDR3 protein is CASSHGKIDSNQPQHF. CDR3 DNA: TGCGCCAGCAGCCACGGGAAGATAGATAGCAATCAGCCCCAGCATTTT. The chain recombines TRBV5-1 with TRBJ1-5; D unresolved. The V end was cut by 4 bases, the J end by 0 bases, with 14 bases between. The CDR3 length is 16 residues. Germline values: CDR1 SGHRS, CDR2 YFSETQ.

This clonotype was seen a few times. The chain recombines TRBV7-9 with TRBJ2-3; D might be TRBD1 or TRBD2, each matching 6 bases. Looked up from germline, CDR1 is SEHNR and CDR2 is FQNEAQ (reference sequence). V dropped 1 base and J dropped 0 bases, with 29 bases sitting between them. This CDR3 region has 22 residues. The chain's CDR3 is CASSLGGWGASRLLASTDTQYF. CDR3 sequence (DNA): TGTGCCAGCAGCTTAGGGGGGTGGGGGGCCTCAAGGCTTTTGGCTAGCACAGATACGCAGTATTTT. Drawing the rest from reference TRBV7-9 and TRBJ2-3, the complete variable domain is DTGVSQNPRHKITKRGQNVTFRCDPISEHNRLYWYRQTLGQGPEFLTYFQNEAQLEKSRLLSDRFSAERPKGSFSTLEIQRTEQGDSAMYLCASSLGGWGASRLLASTDTQYFGPGTRLTVL.

The rearrangement links TRBV11-2 to TRBJ1-6; TRBD1 agrees at 7 bases. Germline-derived CDR1 and CDR2 are SGHAT and FQNNGV. V lost 5 bases and J lost 8; bases outside the gene matches: 9. CDR3 length: 15 residues. The CDR3 region has the DNA TGTGCCAGCAGCCAAACAGGGGCCGCCTATTCACCCCTCCACTTT. It specifies CASSQTGAAYSPLHF.

This clonotype was counted between two and nine times. The V and J genes are TRBV6-2 or TRBV6-3 and TRBJ2-7; D could derive from TRBD1 or TRBD2 (5 bases each). The V gene lost 0 bases and the J gene lost 3 bases, with 9 bases spanning the gap. The CDR3 has 14 amino acids. Germline V gene data show CDR1 as MNHEY and CDR2 as SVGEGT. The CDR3 sequence is CASSYSSGLYEQYF. The CDR3 coding sequence is TGTGCCAGCAGTTACTCGTCGGGGCTCTACGAGCAGTACTTC.

This clonotype was seen repeatedly, ten times or more. The CDR3 loop reads CSARGTSYNSPLHF. For the CDR3, the DNA is TGCAGTGCTAGGGGTACATCATATAATTCACCCCTCCACTTT. This rearrangement joins TRBV20-1 to TRBJ1-6; no firm D call. Trimming took 3 bases from V and 4 from J, leaving 10 bases between them. Germline CDR1 is DFQATT and CDR2 is SNEGSKA (reference sequence). The CDR3 spans 14 residues.